A selection of T cell receptor beta chains follows, all from one sample in a study of blood T cell repertoires in COVID-19. Repertoires were generated with immunoSEQ multiplex PCR, while TCRdb's copy carries only in-frame clones and drops some. Of approximately 270,000 clones listed, less than 95% are singletons. The sample was PBMCs or T cells enriched from blood (not recorded which). The receptors derive from a man between 35 and 55 years old who had been exposed to COVID-19. Both conserved end residues are part of each CDR3. The D gene is left open where the match is weak. For some rows the clone size is stated as once, few or many, or as a class when expanded; others skip it.

J gene: TRBJ2-1; V gene: TRBV4-2; clone size: NA; D gene: TRBD2; CDR3 DNA: TGTGCCAGCAGCCAAGAGGCTAGCGGGAGGTATGAGCAGTTCTTC; CDR3 protein: CASSQEASGRYEQFF
J gene: TRBJ2-7; V gene: TRBV6-5; clone size: NA; D gene: TRBD2; CDR3 DNA: TGTGCCAGCGACCGACTAGCGGGATACGAGCAGTACTTC; CDR3 protein: CASDRLAGYEQYF
J gene: TRBJ2-3; V gene: TRBV19; clone size: once; D gene: TRBD1; CDR3 DNA: TGTGCCAGTAGTATAGCCGGGACAGGGCCCACAGATACGCAGTATTTT; CDR3 protein: CASSIAGTGPTDTQYF
J gene: TRBJ1-2; V gene: TRBV5-1; clone size: NA; D gene: TRBD1; CDR3 DNA: TGCGCCAGCAGCCCGGGACCAGGGGGGTATGGCTACACCTTC; CDR3 protein: CASSPGPGGYGYTF
J gene: TRBJ1-5; V gene: TRBV12-1; clone size: NA; D gene: NA; CDR3 DNA: TGTGCCAGCAGCTTTCGTTCCGGGGGTTCGGGTCAGCCCCAGCATTTT; CDR3 protein: CASSFRSGGSGQPQHF
J gene: TRBJ2-5; V gene: TRBV5-4; clone size: NA; D gene: TRBD1; CDR3 DNA: TGTGCCAGCAGCCCCTTACAGGGGCTGGGGGAGACCCAGTACTTC; CDR3 protein: CASSPLQGLGETQYF
J gene: TRBJ2-7; V gene: TRBV9; clone size: NA; D gene: TRBD2; CDR3 DNA: TGTGCCAGCAGCGTAGGTCTAGCGGGGGTATCTTCCTACGAGCAGTACTTC; CDR3 protein: CASSVGLAGVSSYEQYF
J gene: TRBJ2-7; V gene: TRBV21-1; clone size: once; D gene: NA; CDR3 DNA: TGTGCCAGCAGCAAAGAGGGGATACCAGTAATTCCCTACGAGCAGTACTTC; CDR3 protein: CASSKEGIPVIPYEQYF
J gene: TRBJ2-3; V gene: TRBV4-3; clone size: NA; D gene: NA; CDR3 DNA: TGCGCCAGCAGCCAAACAGGGCTAGTAACAGATACGCAGTATTTT; CDR3 protein: CASSQTGLVTDTQYF
J gene: TRBJ1-1; V gene: TRBV18; clone size: NA; D gene: TRBD1; CDR3 DNA: TGTGCCAGCTCAAGAGACAGGGTCCGTAACACTGAAGCTTTCTTT; CDR3 protein: CASSRDRVRNTEAFF
J gene: TRBJ2-1; V gene: TRBV30; clone size: NA; D gene: TRBD2; CDR3 DNA: TGTGCCTGGAGTTCTAGCGGGGACCCTTACAATGAGCAGTTCTTC; CDR3 protein: CAWSSSGDPYNEQFF
J gene: TRBJ2-7; V gene: TRBV28; clone size: NA; D gene: TRBD1; CDR3 DNA: TGTGCCAGCAGTTCACGGACAGGCGCCGAGCAGTACTTC; CDR3 protein: CASSSRTGAEQYF
J gene: TRBJ2-1; V gene: TRBV10-3; clone size: NA; D gene: NA; CDR3 DNA: TGTGCCATCTCCACCTACAATGAGCAGTTCTTC; CDR3 protein: CAISTYNEQFF
J gene: TRBJ2-7; V gene: TRBV7-2; clone size: NA; D gene: NA; CDR3 DNA: TGTGCCAGCACCGTTGGGCAGATCTACGAGCAGTACTTC; CDR3 protein: CASTVGQIYEQYF
J gene: TRBJ2-7; V gene: TRBV3-1/TRBV3-2; clone size: NA; D gene: TRBD2; CDR3 DNA: TGTGCCAGCAGCTATAGCGGGAGGGCCTACGAGCAGTACTTC; CDR3 protein: CASSYSGRAYEQYF
J gene: TRBJ2-2; V gene: TRBV3-1/TRBV3-2; clone size: once; D gene: NA; CDR3 DNA: TGTGCCAGCAGCCAAGGAGGGAACACCGGGGAGCTGTTTTTT; CDR3 protein: CASSQGGNTGELFF
J gene: TRBJ2-5; V gene: TRBV3-1/TRBV3-2; clone size: NA; D gene: NA; CDR3 DNA: TGTGCCAGCAGCCTTCTAGGGGGGGGTTTCCAAGAGACCCAGTACTTC; CDR3 protein: CASSLLGGGFQETQYF
J gene: TRBJ1-5; V gene: TRBV30; clone size: few; D gene: TRBD1; CDR3 DNA: TGTGCCTGGAGTACAGGGGCAAATCAGCCCCAGCATTTT; CDR3 protein: CAWSTGANQPQHF
J gene: TRBJ2-2; V gene: TRBV30; clone size: NA; D gene: TRBD1; CDR3 DNA: TGTGCCTGGAGAAGGGACAGCGCGAACACCGGGGAGCTGTTTTTT; CDR3 protein: CAWRRDSANTGELFF
J gene: TRBJ1-1; V gene: TRBV9; clone size: NA; D gene: TRBD1; CDR3 DNA: TGTGCCAGCAGCAGAATGGGACAGACGAACACTGAAGCTTTCTTT; CDR3 protein: CASSRMGQTNTEAFF
J gene: TRBJ2-5; V gene: TRBV19; clone size: NA; D gene: TRBD1; CDR3 DNA: TGTGCCAGTAGACAGACAGGGCAAGAGACCCAGTACTTC; CDR3 protein: CASRQTGQETQYF
J gene: TRBJ1-1; V gene: TRBV7-9; clone size: NA; D gene: NA; CDR3 DNA: TGTGCCAGCAGCAGAGGGAAGGACAGACCGAACACTGAAGCTTTCTTT; CDR3 protein: CASSRGKDRPNTEAFF
J gene: TRBJ2-2; V gene: TRBV12-3/TRBV12-4; clone size: NA; D gene: NA; CDR3 DNA: TGTGCCAGCAGTTTTAGAACGACCGGGGAGCTGTTTTTT; CDR3 protein: CASSFRTTGELFF
J gene: TRBJ2-3; V gene: TRBV15; clone size: NA; D gene: TRBD2; CDR3 DNA: TGTGCCACCAGCAGAGCCGCTAGCGGCCTCACAGATACGCAGTATTTT; CDR3 protein: CATSRAASGLTDTQYF
J gene: TRBJ1-2; V gene: TRBV6-5; clone size: NA; D gene: TRBD1; CDR3 DNA: TGTGCCAGCAGCTCGGGACAGGTTTTCTATGGCTACACCTTC; CDR3 protein: CASSSGQVFYGYTF
J gene: TRBJ2-7; V gene: TRBV18; clone size: NA; D gene: NA; CDR3 DNA: TGTGCCAGCTCTTTCCGAGACAGACCCTACGAGCAGTACTTC; CDR3 protein: CASSFRDRPYEQYF
J gene: TRBJ2-2; V gene: TRBV7-9; clone size: NA; D gene: NA; CDR3 DNA: TGTGCCAGCAGCTTACAGGACTACACCGGGGAGCTGTTTTTT; CDR3 protein: CASSLQDYTGELFF
J gene: TRBJ2-3; V gene: TRBV18; clone size: NA; D gene: TRBD1; CDR3 DNA: TGTGCCAGCTCAGGCCCGACAGGGGGCACAGATACGCAGTATTTT; CDR3 protein: CASSGPTGGTDTQYF
J gene: TRBJ1-2; V gene: TRBV4-1; clone size: NA; D gene: NA; CDR3 DNA: TGCGCCAGCAGCCAAGATCCAGAAAATGGCTATGGCTACACCTTC; CDR3 protein: CASSQDPENGYGYTF
J gene: TRBJ2-7; V gene: TRBV20-1; clone size: NA; D gene: NA; CDR3 DNA: TGCAGTGCTAGTGAAACGGACTCATGGGACTACGAGCAGTACTTC; CDR3 protein: CSASETDSWDYEQYF
J gene: TRBJ2-1; V gene: TRBV14; clone size: once; D gene: TRBD2; CDR3 DNA: TGTGCCAGCAGCCAACTAGCGGATGAGCAGTTCTTC; CDR3 protein: CASSQLADEQFF
J gene: TRBJ1-2; V gene: TRBV12-3/TRBV12-4; clone size: NA; D gene: NA; CDR3 DNA: TGTGCCAGCAGTTCGCGTGATGGCTACACCTTC; CDR3 protein: CASSSRDGYTF
J gene: TRBJ2-1; V gene: TRBV2; clone size: few; D gene: TRBD2; CDR3 DNA: TGTGCCAGCTCCAACCCCCAACTAGCGGACAATGAGCAGTTCTTC; CDR3 protein: CASSNPQLADNEQFF
J gene: TRBJ2-5; V gene: TRBV19; clone size: NA; D gene: TRBD2; CDR3 DNA: TGTGCCAGTAGTATGGAACTAGCGAGTAAAGAGACCCAGTACTTC; CDR3 protein: CASSMELASKETQYF
J gene: TRBJ1-5; V gene: TRBV19; clone size: NA; D gene: NA; CDR3 DNA: TGTGCCAGTAGTAGAATGTCAGGGGCGGATCAGCCCCAGCATTTT; CDR3 protein: CASSRMSGADQPQHF
J gene: TRBJ2-1; V gene: TRBV27; clone size: once; D gene: TRBD1; CDR3 DNA: TGTGCCAGCAGCAGGGACAGGGGAATTTGGAATGAGCAGTTCTTC; CDR3 protein: CASSRDRGIWNEQFF
J gene: TRBJ2-5; V gene: TRBV7-6; clone size: NA; D gene: NA; CDR3 DNA: TGTGCCAGCGGGCCGTCGCTGGAGACCCAGTACTTC; CDR3 protein: CASGPSLETQYF
J gene: TRBJ2-7; V gene: TRBV14; clone size: NA; D gene: TRBD1; CDR3 DNA: TGTGCCAGCAGCCTCCCCGGGACAGGACAAGGGGAGCAGTACTTC; CDR3 protein: CASSLPGTGQGEQYF
J gene: TRBJ1-6; V gene: TRBV3-1/TRBV3-2; clone size: NA; D gene: NA; CDR3 DNA: TGTGCCAGCAGCCAAGGACAAATGAATTCACCCCTCCACTTT; CDR3 protein: CASSQGQMNSPLHF
J gene: TRBJ1-2; V gene: TRBV6-1; clone size: NA; D gene: TRBD1; CDR3 DNA: TGTGCCAGCAGTGAGCCGGGACAGGGCTATGGCTACACCTTC; CDR3 protein: CASSEPGQGYGYTF
J gene: TRBJ2-2; V gene: TRBV15; clone size: NA; D gene: NA; CDR3 DNA: TGTGCCACCAGCAGAGATGAGGGGCGGGACGCCGGGGAGCTGTTTTTT; CDR3 protein: CATSRDEGRDAGELFF
J gene: TRBJ1-4; V gene: TRBV19; clone size: NA; D gene: TRBD1; CDR3 DNA: TGTGCCAGTAGTAAAGGGCGGACAGGGCCGTTTAATAATGAAAAACTGTTTTTT; CDR3 protein: CASSKGRTGPFNNEKLFF
J gene: TRBJ2-1; V gene: TRBV7-2; clone size: NA; D gene: TRBD1; CDR3 DNA: TGTGCCAGCAGCCTGGGACAGTCCGAGTTCTTC; CDR3 protein: CASSLGQSEFF
J gene: TRBJ2-1; V gene: TRBV19; clone size: once; D gene: NA; CDR3 DNA: TGTGCCAGTAGCTCAGGGCCATGGAATGAGCAGTTCTTC; CDR3 protein: CASSSGPWNEQFF
J gene: TRBJ1-6; V gene: TRBV28; clone size: NA; D gene: TRBD1; CDR3 DNA: TGTGCCAGCAGTTCCCAAACGGGACAGTCCCACTCCTATAATTCACCCCTCCACTTT; CDR3 protein: CASSSQTGQSHSYNSPLHF
J gene: TRBJ1-2; V gene: TRBV4-3; clone size: NA; D gene: NA; CDR3 DNA: TGCGCCAGCAGCCAATCAGTCACCGGGACTAACTATAACTATGGCTACACCTTC; CDR3 protein: CASSQSVTGTNYNYGYTF
J gene: TRBJ1-2; V gene: TRBV6-1; clone size: NA; D gene: NA; CDR3 DNA: TGTGCCAGCAGTGAAGGACAGATGAACTATGGCTACACCTTC; CDR3 protein: CASSEGQMNYGYTF
J gene: TRBJ2-1; V gene: TRBV27; clone size: NA; D gene: TRBD2; CDR3 DNA: TGTGCCAGCAATATAGCGGGAGGGAACCACAATGAGCAGTTCTTC; CDR3 protein: CASNIAGGNHNEQFF
J gene: TRBJ1-3; V gene: TRBV10-3; clone size: NA; D gene: NA; CDR3 DNA: TGTGCCATCAGCGAACCACAAAACACCATATATTTT; CDR3 protein: CAISEPQNTIYF
J gene: TRBJ2-2; V gene: TRBV9; clone size: NA; D gene: NA; CDR3 DNA: TGTGCCAGCAGCGTAGCTACGACAGGACCGAACACCGGGGAGCTGTTTTTT; CDR3 protein: CASSVATTGPNTGELFF
J gene: TRBJ1-4; V gene: TRBV11-3; clone size: once; D gene: TRBD1; CDR3 DNA: TGTGCCAGCAGCAACCGGGACAGGGAGGCCGAAAAACTGTTTTTT; CDR3 protein: CASSNRDREAEKLFF
J gene: TRBJ2-7; V gene: TRBV5-1; clone size: NA; D gene: TRBD2; CDR3 DNA: TGCGCCAGCAACTTGGCGGGGACTAGCATTCTCCACGAGCAGTACTTC; CDR3 protein: CASNLAGTSILHEQYF
J gene: TRBJ1-3; V gene: TRBV18; clone size: NA; D gene: TRBD1; CDR3 DNA: TGTGCCAGCTCACCAGTCCCCGGACAGGGCTCTGGAAACACCATATATTTT; CDR3 protein: CASSPVPGQGSGNTIYF
J gene: TRBJ2-1; V gene: TRBV9; clone size: NA; D gene: TRBD1; CDR3 DNA: TGTGCCAGCAGCGTAGGTTGGGACAGGGTGGTTGAGCAGTTCTTC; CDR3 protein: CASSVGWDRVVEQFF
J gene: TRBJ1-1; V gene: TRBV9; clone size: NA; D gene: NA; CDR3 DNA: TGTGCCAGCAGCCCCCAGTTGTCCCTGAACACTGAAGCTTTCTTT; CDR3 protein: CASSPQLSLNTEAFF